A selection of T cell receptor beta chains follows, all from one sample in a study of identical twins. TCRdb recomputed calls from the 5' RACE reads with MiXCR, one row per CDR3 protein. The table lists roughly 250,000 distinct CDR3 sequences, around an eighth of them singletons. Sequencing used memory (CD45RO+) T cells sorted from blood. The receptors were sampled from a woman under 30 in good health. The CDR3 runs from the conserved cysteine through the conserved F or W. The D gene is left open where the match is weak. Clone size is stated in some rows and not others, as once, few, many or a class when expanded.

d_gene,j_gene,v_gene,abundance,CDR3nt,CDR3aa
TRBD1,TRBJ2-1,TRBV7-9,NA,TGTGCCAGCAGCTTAAGGGACAGGTCCTACAATGAGCAGTTCTTC,CASSLRDRSYNEQFF
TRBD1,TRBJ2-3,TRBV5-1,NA,TGCGCCAGCAGCTCGCCGGACAGGGGGATGGATACGCAGTATTTT,CASSSPDRGMDTQYF
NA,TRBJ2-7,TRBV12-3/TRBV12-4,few,TGTGCCAGTATGACTAGGACCTACGAGCAGTACTTC,CASMTRTYEQYF
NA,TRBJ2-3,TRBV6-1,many,TGTGCCAGCGTCTTAAATACGCAGTATTTT,CASVLNTQYF
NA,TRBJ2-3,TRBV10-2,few,TGCGCCAGCAGTGAGACAGGAGCCCGTGATACGCAGTATTTT,CASSETGARDTQYF
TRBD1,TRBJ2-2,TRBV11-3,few,TGTGCCAGCAGCCCCCGGGACAGGTCCGGGGAGCTGTTTTTT,CASSPRDRSGELFF
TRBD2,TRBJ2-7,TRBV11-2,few,TGTGCCAGCGGGAGGGCCTACGAGCAGTACTTC,CASGRAYEQYF
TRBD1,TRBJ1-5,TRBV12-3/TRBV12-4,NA,TGTGCCAGCAGTTTAAGGGGGCAGGGAAGGGGTCAGCCCCAGCATTTT,CASSLRGQGRGQPQHF
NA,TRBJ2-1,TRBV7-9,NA,TGTGCCAGCAGCTTTTTAGGGGGTTCCGAGGGTGAGCAGTTCTTC,CASSFLGGSEGEQFF
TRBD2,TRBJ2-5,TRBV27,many,TGTGCCAGCAGTGTACTAGCGCAGGAGACCCAGTACTTC,CASSVLAQETQYF
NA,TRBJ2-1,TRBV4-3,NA,TGCGCCAGCAGCCAAGGGACTCCCAACTCCTACAATGAGCAGTTCTTC,CASSQGTPNSYNEQFF
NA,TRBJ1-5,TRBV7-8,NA,TGTGCCAGCAACCCGGGGATACGTAGCAATCAGCCCCAGCATTTT,CASNPGIRSNQPQHF
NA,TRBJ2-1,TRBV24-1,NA,TGTGCCACCAGTGAGGGCAACGAGAGGGGGCAGTTCTTC,CATSEGNERGQFF
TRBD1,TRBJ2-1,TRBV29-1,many,TGCAGCGCTACTCCGGGACAGGGTTATGAGCAGTTCTTC,CSATPGQGYEQFF
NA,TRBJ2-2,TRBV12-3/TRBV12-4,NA,TGTGCCAGCAGTTTTTACACAGGGTTCACCGGGGAGCTGTTTTTT,CASSFYTGFTGELFF
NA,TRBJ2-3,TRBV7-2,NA,TGTGCCAGCAGCTTTCCGGTGGGGGGATTAATCACAGATACGCAGTATTTT,CASSFPVGGLITDTQYF
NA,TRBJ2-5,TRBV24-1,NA,TGTGCCACCAGTGACCCCTCGAGCCTGGAAGAGACCCAGTACTTC,CATSDPSSLEETQYF
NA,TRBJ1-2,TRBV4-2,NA,TGTGCCAGCAGCCAAGATGACAGGTTGGATGGCTACACCTTC,CASSQDDRLDGYTF
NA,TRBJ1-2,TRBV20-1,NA,TGCAGTGCTAGCGATTTATCACTTGTTAACTATGGCTACACCTTC,CSASDLSLVNYGYTF
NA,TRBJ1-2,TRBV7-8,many,TGTGCCAGCAGCTTAAATCCCAGATTATATGGCTACACCTTC,CASSLNPRLYGYTF